The TCR beta chain described here comes from a study of shared clonotypes between healthy human individuals. The deep-level immunoSEQ assay was used. TCRdb keeps only in-frame clones here, not all; method: immunoSEQ multiplex PCR. The table lists about 600,000 clones, 95% to 98% of them singletons, with 0.25% to 0.35% in the top ten. The ends lost 0 bases at V and 4 bases at J; junction bases unmatched: 0. The germline CDR1 and CDR2 sequences are MNHNS and SASEGT. There are 15 residues in the CDR3. Positively selected for CCR7, the CD45RO-negative cells used as naive CD8 cells excluded terminally differentiated effector memory CD45RA+ cells.

Sequenced material: naive CD8+ T cells sorted from blood. The V and J genes are TRBV6-1 and TRBJ2-5; 12 bases fit TRBD2. The sequence was obtained from a man aged 25-45 years in good health. In nucleotides, the CDR3 is TGTGCCAGCAGTGAAGCGGGACTAGCGGGAGAGACCCAGTACTTC. Translating gives CASSEAGLAGETQYF.